Following are 22 T cell receptor beta chains from one sample sequenced in a study of shared clonotypes between healthy human individuals. Sequencing was performed with immunoSEQ multiplex PCR; in TCRdb, only in-frame clones are kept and a portion is missing. The table lists hundreds of thousands of clones, 95% to 96% of them singletons. As defined, naive CD8 cells were CD45RO-negative and positively selected for CCR7, with terminally differentiated effector memory CD45RA+ cells excluded. The sample taken for sequencing was naive CD8+ T cells sorted from blood. These receptors were taken from a woman in her 30s in good health.

The count of this clone is one. This rearrangement joins TRBV29-1 to TRBJ2-7; D might be TRBD2 (6 bases). CDR1 is SQVTM and CDR2 is ANQGSEA in the germline V gene. This CDR3 region has 13 residues. V was shortened by 4 bases and J by 2 bases, with 12 bases between the two germline ends. The CDR3 bases are TGCAGCGTTGCGGGACTCACACCCTACGAGCAGTACTTC. Protein product: CSVAGLTPYEQYF.

The chain recombines TRBV2 with TRBJ1-1; a possible D gene is TRBD1 (6 bases). The CDR3 has 13 residues. V shed 7 bases and J shed 6 bases, with 15 bases lying between them. Germline CDR1 reads SNHLY; CDR2 reads FYNNEI. Written as DNA, the CDR3 is TGTGCCAGCAAGGGGGAGGCAGGCGCTGAAGCTTTCTTT. It is translated as CASKGEAGAEAFF.

The chain is built from TRBV19 and TRBJ2-7; 13 bases match TRBD2. J lost 2 bases, V lost 5 bases, and 6 bases had no gene match. This CDR3 has 16 amino acids. Germline CDR1 and CDR2: LNHDA and SQIVND (reference sequence). The CDR3 nucleotides are TGTGCCAGTAGTGCACTAGCGGGAGGGTTGACCTACGAGCAGTACTTC. This encodes CASSALAGGLTYEQYF.

Comments on this clone: The same CDR3 arises from other DNA sequences in this sample as well. This chain links TRBV28 with TRBJ2-2, with 7 positions matching TRBD1. The CDR3 extends over 15 amino acids. CDR1 MDHEN and CDR2 SYDVKM come from the germline V gene. After removal of 3 bases from V and 0 bases from J, the junction contained 1 base not matched to a gene. In DNA, the CDR3 is TGTGCCAGCAGTTTTGGGACAGCGAACACCGGGGAGCTGTTTTTT. It encodes CASSFGTANTGELFF.

V usage is TRBV9 and J usage is TRBJ1-1; the D gene is possibly TRBD1 (5 bases). In germline, CDR1 is SGDLS, CDR2 YYNGEE. V lost 6 bases and J 3 bases, leaving 12 bases between the germline ends. The CDR3 consists of 13 residues. The CDR3 bases are TGTGCCAGCACCCCGTCCAGGGACACTGAAGCTTTCTTT. This translates into CASTPSRDTEAFF.

The genes are TRBV2 and TRBJ2-1, with TRBD2 as a possible D gene (5 bases). Germline values: CDR1 SNHLY, CDR2 FYNNEI. Deletions cut 8 bases from V and 4 bases from J, with 9 bases between. CDR3 length: 12 amino acids. This CDR3 is CASLRTYNEQFF. CDR3 nucleotide sequence: TGTGCCAGCCTCCGGACTTACAATGAGCAGTTCTTC.

The chain joins TRBV10-2 to TRBJ2-7; D gene unclear. V shed 0 bases and J shed 0 bases, with 9 bases lying between them. This CDR3 region has 15 residues. CDR1 WSHSY and CDR2 SAAADI come from the germline V gene. CDR3 in amino acids: CASSESGEDSYEQYF. In nucleotides, the CDR3 is TGCGCCAGCAGTGAGTCAGGAGAGGACTCCTACGAGCAGTACTTC.

The chain uses TRBV10-1 and TRBJ2-3; TRBD2 aligns across 15 bases. The trim removed 6 bases at V and 0 bases at J, leaving 13 bases unmatched. The CDR3 contains 20 residues. Germline V gene lookup returns CDR1 WNHNN and CDR2 SYGVQD (reference sequence). In DNA form, the CDR3 reads TGCGCCAGCAGCGCTGGGACTAGCGGGAGGTCCAAGACTAGCACAGATACGCAGTATTTT. Translation: CASSAGTSGRSKTSTDTQYF.

The chain uses TRBV2 and TRBJ2-2; 11 bases align to TRBD2. Germline CDR1 reads SNHLY; CDR2 reads FYNNEI. The CDR3 loop spans 18 amino acids. V trimming: 6 bases; J trimming: 6 bases; junction bases outside the gene matches: 15. The CDR3: CASRTTTGLAEGAGELFF. CDR3 DNA: TGTGCCAGCAGGACTACGACGGGACTAGCGGAGGGGGCCGGGGAGCTGTTTTTT. Based on the CDR3 plus reference TRBV2 and TRBJ2-2, the full variable domain is EPEVTQTPSHQVTQMGQEVILRCVPISNHLYFYWYRQILGQKVEFLVSFYNNEISEKSEIFDDQFSVERPDGSNFTLKIRSTKLEDSAMYFCASRTTTGLAEGAGELFFGEGSRLTVL.

The rearrangement links TRBV12-5 to TRBJ2-1; 11 nucleotides line up with TRBD2. Germline V lookup: CDR1 LGHNT, CDR2 FRNRAP. The CDR3 totals 15 residues. Trimming removed 6 bases from V and 7 bases from J; junction bases left unmatched: 8. The CDR3 nucleotides are TGTGCTAGTGGCTTAGCGGGAGGGCCTAGGAATGAGCAGTTCTTC. Residues: CASGLAGGPRNEQFF.

The V gene is TRBV5-1, the J gene TRBJ2-1; D is unresolved. Deletions cut 3 bases from V and 3 bases from J, with 7 bases between. This CDR3 comprises 13 residues. Germline CDR1 reads SGHRS; CDR2 reads YFSETQ. The CDR3 nucleotides read TGCGCCAGCAGCTCGGACCTCTACAATGAGCAGTTCTTC. It is translated as CASSSDLYNEQFF.

The rearrangement joins TRBV27 to TRBJ1-3; 9 bases align to TRBD1. The CDR3 is 15 amino acids. V lost 3 bases to trimming and J lost 9 bases; unmatched junction nucleotides: 9. Germline assignment: CDR1 MNHEY and CDR2 SMNVEV (reference sequence). CDR3 DNA: TGTGCCAGCAGTTTCTGCGGACAGGGGTTTTGCACCATATATTTT. Amino acids: CASSFCGQGFCTIYF.

V and J are TRBV19 and TRBJ2-1, with 8 bases aligning to TRBD2. This CDR3 is built from 14 residues. Germline loops: CDR1 LNHDA, CDR2 SQIVND (reference sequence). With V trimmed by 3 bases and J by 4 bases, 2 bases remained unmatched. The CDR3 loop is CASSMREEYNEQFF. The DNA for the CDR3 is TGTGCCAGTAGTATGCGGGAGGAATACAATGAGCAGTTCTTC.

V and J are TRBV15 and TRBJ2-5, with 9 bases aligning to TRBD1. The junction had 10 bases not matched to a gene; V was cut back by 4 bases and J by 4 bases. The CDR3 is 16 residues long. The germline gives CDR1 LNHNV, CDR2 YYDKDF (reference sequence). CDR3 sequence reads: CATSKPGRQGGETQYF. In nucleotides, the CDR3 is TGTGCCACCAGCAAGCCCGGGAGACAGGGGGGAGAGACCCAGTACTTC.

This chain connects TRBV19 to TRBJ2-7, with D perhaps matching TRBD2 (5 bases). Trimming stripped 5 bases from V and 4 bases from J, with 12 bases between. Per germline, CDR1 LNHDA and CDR2 SQIVND (reference sequence). The CDR3 totals 13 residues. The CDR3 here is CASSGTTGYEQYF. DNA of the CDR3: TGTGCCAGTAGTGGAACAACGGGGTACGAGCAGTACTTC.

The chain recombines TRBV28 with TRBJ2-7, with D tentatively TRBD2 (5 bases). Trimming took 3 bases from V and 0 from J, leaving 12 bases between them. The length of the CDR3 is 15 residues. Germline V gene sequence: CDR1 MDHEN, CDR2 SYDVKM. The DNA for the CDR3 is TGTGCCAGCAGTTTGCTGGGAGAAAGCTCCTACGAGCAGTACTTC. Translating gives CASSLLGESSYEQYF.

The rearrangement joins TRBV19 to TRBJ1-5; possibly TRBD1 for D (5 bases). The CDR3 has 14 residues. Per germline, CDR1 LNHDA and CDR2 SQIVND (reference sequence). V dropped 6 bases and J dropped 4 bases, with 13 bases sitting between them. CDR3 protein: CASRSSRENQPQHF. CDR3 nucleotide sequence: TGTGCCAGTAGGTCATCCAGGGAAAATCAGCCCCAGCATTTT.

This chain connects TRBV2 to TRBJ2-7, with D unresolved. The germline V gene encodes CDR1 SNHLY and CDR2 FYNNEI. The CDR3 loop spans 15 amino acids. The ends were cut back, 2 bases at V and 0 bases at J, with 11 bases in the middle. CDR3 region: CASSETSASSYEQYF. In DNA form, the CDR3 reads TGTGCCAGCAGTGAAACTTCTGCTAGCTCCTACGAGCAGTACTTC.

The rearrangement links TRBV28 to TRBJ2-2, with TRBD1 matching over 11 bases. V dropped 5 bases and J dropped 4; count of bases not matched to a gene: 6. The CDR3 length is 16 residues. Germline V gives CDR1 MDHEN, CDR2 SYDVKM. The CDR3 nucleotides are TGTGCCAGCAGTCCCCCGGACAGGGGGCTCACCGGGGAGCTGTTTTTT. Translation gives CASSPPDRGLTGELFF.

V gene TRBV7-2 combines with J gene TRBJ1-2; D call uncertain. The V end lost 4 bases, the J end lost 6 bases, and 18 bases lay between the germline ends. Germline loops: CDR1 SGHTA, CDR2 FQGNSA. The CDR3 contains 15 residues. The CDR3 loop is CASSSEGSSFDGYTF. The CDR3 DNA reads as TGTGCCAGCAGCTCTGAGGGTTCAAGTTTCGATGGCTACACCTTC.

This chain connects TRBV27 to TRBJ2-2; D not resolved. The germline V gene encodes CDR1 MNHEY and CDR2 SMNVEV (reference sequence). The V gene lost 3 bases and the J gene lost 1 base, with 6 bases spanning the gap. The CDR3 extends over 14 amino acids. The DNA for the CDR3 is TGTGCCAGCAGTTTTTTTGTGAACACCGGGGAGCTGTTTTTT. Protein: CASSFFVNTGELFF.

This sequence joins TRBV10-3 and TRBJ2-5; D uncertain. Trimming removed 5 bases from V and 5 bases from J, with 12 bases in between. This CDR3 has 13 amino acids. In germline, CDR1 is ENHRY, CDR2 SYGVKD. CDR3 region: CAISSPNDETQYF. As DNA, the CDR3 is TGTGCCATCAGTTCCCCTAATGACGAGACCCAGTACTTC.